This TCR beta chain was captured by sequencing in a study of T cells expressing NK-cell markers. The wider study: In sorted CD3+CD56+NKG2C+, CD3+CD56+NKG2C- and CD3+CD56-NKG2C+ T cells, TCR beta repertoires were obtained.

Study-wide findings and caveats: Among several donors, these clonotypes also ranked first in the CD3+CD56-NKG2C+ fraction.

Libraries used 5'RACE template switching adding universal primer site and UMIs. TCRdb reanalyzed the 5' RACE reads and collapses them to one entry per CDR3 protein, without DNA. In all, the sample yields about 110,000 distinct CDR3 sequences. Notes on this clonotype: What it binds is unknown.

The CDR3 sequence is 16 residues long. The chain couples TRBV12-3 or TRBV12-4 to TRBJ1-2. Sequencing was done on a sample of blood T cells: a sorted CD56 or NKG2C T cell subset, CD4+ or CD8+ T cells, or bulk PBMC T cells (not recorded which). The TCR originated in a woman between 18 and 69 years old in good health. CDR3 sequence reads: CASTLPGSEDGFGYTF.